The 21 T cell receptor beta chains below all came from one sample that was sequenced in a study of read filtering for tumor transcriptome and immune sequencing. This library used roughly 400 ng RNA and molecular barcoded adaptors spanning alpha/delta and beta/gamma chains. TCRdb re-derived calls from the reads in MiXCR, one entry per CDR3 protein. The data hold tens of thousands of distinct CDR3 sequences, with less than 20% observed a single time. Sequences were obtained from a population of CD138-negative cells sorted from bone marrow. Receptor source: a donor aged 40 or over with multiple myeloma.

This clonotype has ten or more counts. The chain employs TRBV4-1 and TRBJ2-2; maybe TRBD2 (5 bases). Germline loops: CDR1 MGHRA, CDR2 YSYEKL. The germline V and J ends were trimmed by 1 base and 11 bases, with 14 bases remaining between them. CDR3 size: 14 residues. The CDR3 sequence: CASSQGEGRSELFF. The CDR3 DNA sequence: TGCGCCAGCAGCCAAGGAGAGGGCAGGAGTGAGCTGTTTTTT.

This clonotype has ten or more counts. The chain's CDR3 is CASSFGLGSTDTQYF. In DNA form, the CDR3 reads TGTGCCAGCAGTTTCGGTTTAGGCTCCACAGATACGCAGTATTTT. The V gene is TRBV12-3 or TRBV12-4, the J gene TRBJ2-3; D is uncertain. Trimming removed 3 bases at V and 2 bases at J, with 12 bases between. This CDR3 is 15 amino acids long.

Ten or more counts support this clonotype. The genes are TRBV29-1 and TRBJ2-7; 7 nucleotides agree with TRBD2. This CDR3 has 12 amino acids. After removal of 7 bases from V and 2 bases from J, the junction contained 5 bases not matched to a gene. CDR1 is SQVTM, CDR2 ANQGSEA, per germline. The CDR3 loop is CSASGLTYEQYF. CDR3 in DNA: TGCAGCGCCTCGGGACTAACCTACGAGCAGTACTTC.

At least ten counts were recorded for this clonotype. The chain uses TRBV5-1 and TRBJ2-7; D may match TRBD1 or TRBD2 (5 bases each). Germline assignment: CDR1 SGHRS and CDR2 YFSETQ. V gave up 0 bases and J gave up 2 bases, with 15 bases separating them. The length of the CDR3 is 16 residues. The CDR3 region has the DNA TGCGCCAGCAGCTTGGGGGACGGGCGTCAGCCCTACGAGCAGTACTTC. This gives the protein CASSLGDGRQPYEQYF. The full variable domain, its missing parts supplied by reference TRBV5-1 and TRBJ2-7, is KAGVTQTPRYLIKTRGQQVTLSCSPISGHRSVSWYQQTPGQGLQFLFEYFSETQRNKGNFPGRFSGRQFSNSRSEMNVSTLELGDSALYLCASSLGDGRQPYEQYFGPGTRLTVT.

As regards this clonotype: A much bigger clone sits one base away, suggesting this may be a read error. The chain couples TRBV21-1 to TRBJ2-5; the table's D call, TRBD1, has no DNA check behind it. TRBV21-1 is marked as a pseudogene. The CDR3 sequence is 16 residues long. The chain's CDR3 is CASSKNQDSLTETRYF. The CDR3 DNA sequence: TGTGCCAGCAGCAAAAATCAAGACAGCCTGACGGAGACCCGGTACTTC.

This clonotype has ten or more counts. The V call is TRBV4-1, the J call TRBJ2-3, with 11 bases fitting TRBD2. Germline CDR1 and CDR2: MGHRA and YSYEKL. J was trimmed by 2 bases and V by 2 bases; bases with no gene match: 9. CDR3 length equals 18 residues. This CDR3 reads CASSQLAGGPPPTDTQYF. The CDR3 nucleotides read TGCGCCAGCAGCCAACTAGCGGGAGGCCCCCCACCCACAGATACGCAGTATTTT.

This clonotype was counted many times. V usage is TRBV29-1 and J usage is TRBJ2-1; TRBD2 is a possible D gene (6 bases). The ends were cut back, 3 bases at V and 0 bases at J, with 12 bases in the middle. The CDR3 consists of 15 residues. Looked up from germline, CDR1 is SQVTM and CDR2 is ANQGSEA. This CDR3 reads CSVDAGTYSYNEQFF. DNA of the CDR3: TGCAGCGTTGATGCGGGGACGTACTCCTACAATGAGCAGTTCTTC.

CDR3 region: CASSLRHSGNTIYF. In DNA, the CDR3 is TGTGCCAGCAGTCTCCGACACTCTGGAAACACCATATATTTT. The J gene is TRBJ1-3, the V gene TRBV27; D unresolved. Germline assignment: CDR1 MNHEY and CDR2 SMNVEV (reference sequence). The ends were cut back, 5 bases at V and 0 bases at J, with 8 bases in the middle. The CDR3 consists of 14 residues.

There are many counts of this clonotype. In nucleotides, the CDR3 is TGCGCCAGCAGCCAAGTTAGGGGGATTAATTCACCCCTCCACTTT. Encoded protein: CASSQVRGINSPLHF. The V and J genes are TRBV4-3 and TRBJ1-6; the D gene is possibly TRBD1 (6 bases). Trimming cost V 1 base and J 6 bases, with 10 bases left between them. The CDR3 totals 15 residues. Germline CDR1 reads LGHNA; CDR2 reads YSLEER.

This chain's CDR3 is CASSIDREALNQPQHF. CDR3 sequence (DNA): TGTGCCAGTAGTATCGACAGGGAGGCGCTCAATCAGCCCCAGCATTTT. The chain has TRBV19 and TRBJ1-5, with 7 bases that match TRBD1. This CDR3 spans 16 amino acids. Per germline, CDR1 LNHDA and CDR2 SQIVND (reference sequence). V shed 3 bases and J 3 bases; nucleotides not matched to a gene: 8.

At least ten counts were recorded for this clonotype. The J gene is TRBJ2-6, the V gene TRBV6-6; 10 bases match TRBD2. Germline V gene sequence: CDR1 MNHNY, CDR2 SVGAGI (reference sequence). This CDR3 is built from 19 residues. With 4 bases clipped from V and 0 bases from J, the junction kept 9 bases outside the gene matches. CDR3 DNA: TGTGCCAGCAGTTCCCTCCTAGCGGGAGCCGTCTCTGGGGCCAACGTCCTGACTTTC. This encodes CASSSLLAGAVSGANVLTF.

This clonotype has ten or more counts. V is TRBV18 and J is TRBJ2-1; 13 positions agree with TRBD2. CDR3 length: 19 residues. V was pared by 2 bases and J by 0 bases, with 7 bases of the junction left unmatched. In germline, CDR1 is KGHSH, CDR2 LQKENI. CDR3 loop: CASSPTTSGRMSSYNEQFF. CDR3 in DNA: TGTGCCAGCTCACCAACGACTAGCGGGAGGATGAGCTCCTACAATGAGCAGTTCTTC.

This clonotype showed up many times. The chain is built from TRBV4-1 and TRBJ1-5; TRBD1 matches 7 bases. CDR1 is MGHRA, CDR2 YSYEKL, per germline. The CDR3 runs 15 residues. Losses at the gene ends were 4 bases for V and 9 bases for J; bases not matched to a gene: 12. CDR3 sequence (DNA): TGCGCCAGCAGCCCCGGGACAGCAGATGACGGGCCCCAGCATTTT. Residues: CASSPGTADDGPQHF.

This clonotype was observed many times. CDR3 sequence: CASSPSQGDEQYF. The CDR3 bases are TGTGCCAGCTCACCTTCACAGGGGGACGAGCAGTACTTC. The chain has TRBV18 and TRBJ2-7; TRBD1 matches 8 bases. The CDR3 length is 13 residues. CDR1 is KGHSH and CDR2 is LQKENI in the germline V gene. Trimming took 3 bases from V and 5 from J; bases not matched to a gene: 3.

The rearrangement uses TRBV28 and TRBJ1-1; 8 positions match TRBD1. Per germline, CDR1 MDHEN and CDR2 SYDVKM. The length of the CDR3 is 16 residues. Trimming at V came to 8 bases and at J to 2 bases, leaving 13 bases not matched to a gene. CDR3 amino acids: CASLIQGASLNTEAFF. CDR3 coding DNA: TGTGCCAGCCTTATCCAGGGGGCCTCGCTCAACACTGAAGCTTTCTTT. Drawing the rest from reference TRBV28 and TRBJ1-1, the complete variable domain is DVKVTQSSRYLVKRTGEKVFLECVQDMDHENMFWYRQDPGLGLRLIYFSYDVKMKEKGDIPEGYSVSREKKERFSLILESASTNQTSMYLCASLIQGASLNTEAFFGQGTRLTVV.

This clonotype came up many times. The rearrangement joins TRBV12-3 or TRBV12-4 to TRBJ2-3, with D tentatively TRBD1 or TRBD2 (5 bases each). The CDR3 covers 20 residues. Trimming took 3 bases from V and 2 from J, leaving 27 bases between them. The CDR3 spells CASSFPIGTDDPTSTDTQYF. Here the CDR3 DNA reads TGTGCCAGCAGTTTCCCCATCGGGACCGACGATCCCACCTCCACAGATACGCAGTATTTT.

In this sample, this clonotype turned up many times. CDR3: CASSFQPEGEQYF. CDR3 in DNA: TGTGCCAGCAGTTTTCAACCGGAGGGCGAGCAGTACTTC. This rearrangement joins TRBV27 to TRBJ2-7; a possible D gene is TRBD2 (6 bases). This CDR3 comprises 13 residues. Per germline, CDR1 MNHEY and CDR2 SMNVEV (reference sequence). V shed 3 bases and J shed 6 bases, with 12 bases lying between them.

Points on this clonotype: This may arise from a read error, as a much more abundant clone is one base away. The missing conserved phenylalanine or tryptophan at the end of this CDR3 makes a read error likely. J is TRBJ2-1 and V is TRBV12-5, with a tentative D call TRBD2 (6 bases). V lost 1 base to trimming and J lost 6 bases, with 13 bases between them. The CDR3 totals 15 residues. From germline, CDR1 is LGHNT and CDR2 FRNRAP. CDR3 residues: CASGLAPTGVNEQFL. The DNA of the CDR3 is TGTGCTAGTGGTTTGGCCCCCACGGGAGTCAATGAGCAGTTCCTC.

This clonotype appeared many times. The rearrangement links TRBV29-1 to TRBJ2-1, with D unresolved. V gave up 8 bases and J gave up 4 bases, with 15 bases separating them. Germline CDR1 and CDR2: SQVTM and ANQGSEA. The CDR3 totals 13 residues. The CDR3 coding sequence is TGCAGCATTTACAAGGCGGATTACAATGAGCAGTTCTTC. Protein: CSIYKADYNEQFF.

This clonotype was seen repeatedly, ten times or more. This rearrangement joins TRBV27 to TRBJ1-6; D unclear. CDR3 length: 19 amino acids. Trimming cost V 6 bases and J 0 bases, with 21 bases left between them. Germline V gene sequence: CDR1 MNHEY, CDR2 SMNVEV (reference sequence). DNA of the CDR3: TGTGCCAGCAGGCGGATCAGAAGTCCCCTCGGCTCCTATAATTCACCCCTCCACTTT. Its translation: CASRRIRSPLGSYNSPLHF.

This clonotype was detected many times. The rearrangement joins TRBV12-3 or TRBV12-4 to TRBJ1-5; 8 positions agree with TRBD1. CDR3 length: 18 residues. J was trimmed by 0 bases and V by 1 base; bases with no gene match: 8. The CDR3 DNA is TGTGCCAGCAGTTTAGGAGGCAGGGGGCTGATTAGCAATCAGCCCCAGCATTTT. This gives the protein CASSLGGRGLISNQPQHF.